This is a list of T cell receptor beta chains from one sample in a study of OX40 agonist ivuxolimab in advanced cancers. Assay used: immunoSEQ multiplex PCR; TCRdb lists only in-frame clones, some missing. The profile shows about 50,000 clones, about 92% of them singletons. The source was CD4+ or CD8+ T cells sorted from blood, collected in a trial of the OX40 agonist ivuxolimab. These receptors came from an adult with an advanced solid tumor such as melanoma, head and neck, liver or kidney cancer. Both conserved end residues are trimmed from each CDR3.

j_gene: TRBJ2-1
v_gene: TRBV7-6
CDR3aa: ASSPLLPREQF

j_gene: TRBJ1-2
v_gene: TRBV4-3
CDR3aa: ASSQDGSEDYGYT

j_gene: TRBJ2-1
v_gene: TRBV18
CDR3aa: ASSPPPGGQEFNEQF

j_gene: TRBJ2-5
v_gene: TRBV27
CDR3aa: ASSLEGLNFQETQY

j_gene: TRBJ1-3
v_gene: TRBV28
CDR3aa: ASSLSGTGDPFENTIY

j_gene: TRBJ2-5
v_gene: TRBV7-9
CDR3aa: ASSSVQETQY

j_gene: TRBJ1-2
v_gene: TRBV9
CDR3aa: ASSVRDN

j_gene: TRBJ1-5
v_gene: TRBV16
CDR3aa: ASSPRAQGRALGNQPQH

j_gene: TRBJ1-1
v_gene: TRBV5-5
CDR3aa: ASSFIPGQLNTEAF

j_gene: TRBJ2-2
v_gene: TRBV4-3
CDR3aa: ASSQTSGRAVTGELF

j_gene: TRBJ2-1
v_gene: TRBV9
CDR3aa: ASQSGSYNEQF

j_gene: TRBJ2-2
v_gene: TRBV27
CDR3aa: ASSFRPGELF

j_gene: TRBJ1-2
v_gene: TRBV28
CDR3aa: ASSPQRDRGDGYT

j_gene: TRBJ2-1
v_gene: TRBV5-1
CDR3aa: ASSAPVRLAGDWNEQF

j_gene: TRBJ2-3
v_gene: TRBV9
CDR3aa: ASSLGGSTDTQY

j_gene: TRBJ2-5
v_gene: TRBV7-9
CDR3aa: ASSLAQDRETQY

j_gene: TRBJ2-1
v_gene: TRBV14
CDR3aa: ASSLYNEQF

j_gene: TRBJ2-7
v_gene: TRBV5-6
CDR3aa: ASRLGLAGGNYEQY

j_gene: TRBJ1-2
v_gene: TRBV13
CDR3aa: ASITLGGRIGYT

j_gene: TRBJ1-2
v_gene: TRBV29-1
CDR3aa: SSRDSRNYGYT

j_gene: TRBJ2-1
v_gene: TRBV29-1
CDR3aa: SVEVEYNEQF

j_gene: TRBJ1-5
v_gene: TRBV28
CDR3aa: ASSPSPGAHQPQH

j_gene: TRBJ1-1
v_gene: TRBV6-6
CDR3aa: ASSYEGVRTEAF

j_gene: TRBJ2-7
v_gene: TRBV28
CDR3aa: ASSQGWGSREQY

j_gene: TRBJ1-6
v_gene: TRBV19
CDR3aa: ASSIDVGTGMASPLH

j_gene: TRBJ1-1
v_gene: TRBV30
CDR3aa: AWSVSENTEAF

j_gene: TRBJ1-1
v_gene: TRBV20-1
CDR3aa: SARENPEAF

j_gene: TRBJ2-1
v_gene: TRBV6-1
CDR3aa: ASRTSVVDEQF

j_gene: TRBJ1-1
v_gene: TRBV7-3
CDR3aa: ASSDGQGPNTEAF

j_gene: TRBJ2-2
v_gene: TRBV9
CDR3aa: ASSGPRGGDTGELF

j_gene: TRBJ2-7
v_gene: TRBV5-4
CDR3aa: ASSSGQGAMGPYEQY

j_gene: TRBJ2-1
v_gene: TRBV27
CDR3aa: ASSLIANGRVYNEQF

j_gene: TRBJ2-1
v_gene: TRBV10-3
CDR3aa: AISEGPYNEQF

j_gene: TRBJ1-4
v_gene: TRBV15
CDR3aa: ATSREPGQGTNEKLF

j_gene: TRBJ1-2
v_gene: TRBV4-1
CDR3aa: ASSQGVQTNYGYT

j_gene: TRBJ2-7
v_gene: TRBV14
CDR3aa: ASSLSGTTYEQY

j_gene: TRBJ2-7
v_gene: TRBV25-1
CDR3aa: ASSEYPYSYEQY

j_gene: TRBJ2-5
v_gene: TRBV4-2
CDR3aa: ASSATEAPY

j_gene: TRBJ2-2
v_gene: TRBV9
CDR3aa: ASSVELQENTGELF

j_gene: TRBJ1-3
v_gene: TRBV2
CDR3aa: ASSEGQGGNTIY

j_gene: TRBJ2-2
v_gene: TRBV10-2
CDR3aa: ASRETGELF

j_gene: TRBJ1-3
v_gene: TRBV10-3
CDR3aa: AIRDNSGNTIY

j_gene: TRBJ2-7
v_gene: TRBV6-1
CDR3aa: ASSPVGYEQY

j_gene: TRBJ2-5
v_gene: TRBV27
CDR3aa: ASSLAGGSQETQY

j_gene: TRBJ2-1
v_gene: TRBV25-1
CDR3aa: ASSEAMRQF

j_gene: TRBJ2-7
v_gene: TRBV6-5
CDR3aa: ASSYSTSGTNEQY